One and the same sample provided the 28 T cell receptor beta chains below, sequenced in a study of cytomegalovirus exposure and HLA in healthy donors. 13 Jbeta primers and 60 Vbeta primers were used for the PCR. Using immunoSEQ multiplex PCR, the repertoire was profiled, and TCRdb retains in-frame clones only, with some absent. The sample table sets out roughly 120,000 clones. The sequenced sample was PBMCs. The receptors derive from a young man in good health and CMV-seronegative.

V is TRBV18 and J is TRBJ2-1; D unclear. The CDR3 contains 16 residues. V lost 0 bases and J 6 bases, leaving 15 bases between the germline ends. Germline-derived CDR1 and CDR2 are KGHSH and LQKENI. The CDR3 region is CASSPPWASNRNEQFF. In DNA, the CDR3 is TGTGCCAGCTCACCACCTTGGGCGTCGAACCGCAATGAGCAGTTCTTC.

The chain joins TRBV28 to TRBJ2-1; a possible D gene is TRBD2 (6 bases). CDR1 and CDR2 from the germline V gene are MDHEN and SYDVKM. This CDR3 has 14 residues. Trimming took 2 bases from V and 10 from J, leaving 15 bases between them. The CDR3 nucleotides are TGTGCCAGCAGTTTAGCGGGACCGGGCATGGAGCAGTTCTTC. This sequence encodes CASSLAGPGMEQFF.

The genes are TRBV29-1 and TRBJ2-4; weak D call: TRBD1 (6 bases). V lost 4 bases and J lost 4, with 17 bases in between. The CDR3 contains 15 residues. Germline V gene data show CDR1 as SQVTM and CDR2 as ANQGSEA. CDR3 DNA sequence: TGCAGCGTTGTCCCCACTAGACAGGCAAAAAACATTCAGTACTTC. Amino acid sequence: CSVVPTRQAKNIQYF. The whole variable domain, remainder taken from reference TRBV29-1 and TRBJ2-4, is SAVISQKPSRDICQRGTSLTIQCQVDSQVTMMFWYRQQPGQSLTLIATANQGSEATYESGFVIDKFPISRPNLTFSTLTVSNMSPEDSSIYLCSVVPTRQAKNIQYFGAGTRLSVL.

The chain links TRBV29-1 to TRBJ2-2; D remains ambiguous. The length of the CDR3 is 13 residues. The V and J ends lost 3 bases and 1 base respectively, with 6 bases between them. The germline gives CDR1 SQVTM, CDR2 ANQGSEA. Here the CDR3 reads CSVDTGNTGELFF. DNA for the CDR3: TGCAGCGTTGATACTGGGAACACCGGGGAGCTGTTTTTT.

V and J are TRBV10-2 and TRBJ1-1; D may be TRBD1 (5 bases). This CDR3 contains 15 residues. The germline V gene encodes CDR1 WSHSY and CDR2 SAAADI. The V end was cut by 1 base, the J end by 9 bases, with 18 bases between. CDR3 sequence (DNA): TGCGCCAGCAGTGAGTTTTTGGGGGAGGCAGTACAAGCTTTCTTT. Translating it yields CASSEFLGEAVQAFF.

The CDR3 nucleotides are TGTGCCTTGGGACAGGGGTATGCTGAAGCTTTCTTT. Residues: CALGQGYAEAFF. V usage is TRBV30 and J usage is TRBJ1-1; 10 nucleotides line up with TRBD1. The germline CDR1 and CDR2 sequences are GTSNPN and SVGIG (reference sequence). The CDR3 loop spans 12 amino acids. Unmatched junction bases numbered 5, after V lost 7 bases and J lost 6 bases.

DNA of the CDR3: TGTGCCAGCAGCTTATCTGGACAGTTAAGGGTTACGCAGTATTTT. Encoded protein: CASSLSGQLRVTQYF. V is TRBV5-4 and J is TRBJ2-3; a weak D match, TRBD1 (6 bases). The V end was cut by 2 bases, the J end by 8 bases, with 18 bases between. The CDR3 is made up of 15 amino acids. Per the germline V gene, CDR1 is SGHNT and CDR2 is YYREEE (reference sequence).

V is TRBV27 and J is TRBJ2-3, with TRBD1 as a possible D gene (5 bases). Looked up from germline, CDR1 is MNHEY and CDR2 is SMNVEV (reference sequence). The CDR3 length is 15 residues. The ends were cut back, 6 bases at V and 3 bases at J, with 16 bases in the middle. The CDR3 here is CASSPRQSGTDTQYF. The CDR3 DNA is TGTGCCAGCAGCCCTAGACAGAGTGGGACAGATACGCAGTATTTT.

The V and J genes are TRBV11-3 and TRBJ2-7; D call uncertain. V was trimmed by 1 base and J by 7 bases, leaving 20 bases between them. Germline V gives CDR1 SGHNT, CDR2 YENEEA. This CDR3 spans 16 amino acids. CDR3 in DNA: TGTGCCAGCAGCTTAGTTAGTTGGTTTGGTGTTGAAGAGCAGTACTTC. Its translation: CASSLVSWFGVEEQYF.

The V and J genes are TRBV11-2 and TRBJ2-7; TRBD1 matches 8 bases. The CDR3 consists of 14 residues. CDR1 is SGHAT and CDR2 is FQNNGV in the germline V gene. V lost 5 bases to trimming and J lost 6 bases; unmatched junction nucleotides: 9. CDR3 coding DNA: TGTGCCAGCAGCGGGACGGACAGGGTAGGCGAGCAGTACTTC. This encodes CASSGTDRVGEQYF.

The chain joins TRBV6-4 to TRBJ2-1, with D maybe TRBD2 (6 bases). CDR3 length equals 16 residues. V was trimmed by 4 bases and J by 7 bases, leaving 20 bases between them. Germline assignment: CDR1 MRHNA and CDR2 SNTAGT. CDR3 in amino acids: CASSAGLPLTRNEQFF. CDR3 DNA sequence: TGTGCCAGCAGTGCGGGACTCCCCTTGACTCGGAATGAGCAGTTCTTC.

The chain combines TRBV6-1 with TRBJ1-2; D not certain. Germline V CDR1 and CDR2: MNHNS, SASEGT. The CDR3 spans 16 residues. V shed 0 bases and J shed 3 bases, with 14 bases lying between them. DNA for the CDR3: TGTGCCAGCAGTGAAGCGCTTGAGGGCACGGACTATGGCTACACCTTC. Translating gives CASSEALEGTDYGYTF.

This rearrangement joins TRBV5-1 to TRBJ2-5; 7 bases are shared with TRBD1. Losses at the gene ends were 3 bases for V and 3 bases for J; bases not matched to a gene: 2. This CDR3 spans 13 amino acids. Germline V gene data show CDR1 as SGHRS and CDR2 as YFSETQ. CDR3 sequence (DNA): TGCGCCAGCAGCTACGACAGGGAAGAGACCCAGTACTTC. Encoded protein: CASSYDREETQYF.

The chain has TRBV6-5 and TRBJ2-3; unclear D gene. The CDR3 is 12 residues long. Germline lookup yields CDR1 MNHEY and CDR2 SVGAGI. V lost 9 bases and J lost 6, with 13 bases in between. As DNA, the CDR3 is TGTGCCAGTATTTCTCCCGCGGATACGCAGTATTTT. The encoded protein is CASISPADTQYF.

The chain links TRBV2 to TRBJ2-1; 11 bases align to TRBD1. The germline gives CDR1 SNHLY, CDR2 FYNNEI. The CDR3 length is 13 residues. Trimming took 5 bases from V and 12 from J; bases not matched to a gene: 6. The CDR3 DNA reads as TGTGCCAGCAGTCCCGGGACAGGGGGTGGGCAGTTCTTC. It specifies CASSPGTGGGQFF.

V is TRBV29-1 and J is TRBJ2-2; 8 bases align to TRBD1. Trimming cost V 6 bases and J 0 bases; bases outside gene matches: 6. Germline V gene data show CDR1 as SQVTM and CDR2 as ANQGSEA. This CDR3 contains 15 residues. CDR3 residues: CSVLPGGPNTGELFF. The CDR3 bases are TGCAGCGTATTACCAGGGGGCCCGAACACCGGGGAGCTGTTTTTT.

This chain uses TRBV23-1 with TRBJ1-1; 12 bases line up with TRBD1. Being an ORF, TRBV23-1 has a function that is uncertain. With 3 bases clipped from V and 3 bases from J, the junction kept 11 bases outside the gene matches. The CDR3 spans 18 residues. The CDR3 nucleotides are TGCGCCAGCAGTCAGCCCCCGGGACAGGGGGCGAGGGACACTGAAGCTTTCTTT. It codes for CASSQPPGQGARDTEAFF.

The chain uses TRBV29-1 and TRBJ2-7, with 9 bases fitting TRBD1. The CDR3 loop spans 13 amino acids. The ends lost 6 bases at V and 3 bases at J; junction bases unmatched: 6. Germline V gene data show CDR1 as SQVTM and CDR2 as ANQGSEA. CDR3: CSVSGTGIYEQYF. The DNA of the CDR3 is TGCAGCGTCTCCGGGACAGGGATCTACGAGCAGTACTTC.

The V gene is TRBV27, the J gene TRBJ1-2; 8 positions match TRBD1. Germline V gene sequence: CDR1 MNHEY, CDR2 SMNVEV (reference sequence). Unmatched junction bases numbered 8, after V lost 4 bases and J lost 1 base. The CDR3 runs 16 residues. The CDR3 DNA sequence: TGTGCCAGCAGTTCCGCCCCCGGACAGGGTAACTATGGCTACACCTTC. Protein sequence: CASSSAPGQGNYGYTF.

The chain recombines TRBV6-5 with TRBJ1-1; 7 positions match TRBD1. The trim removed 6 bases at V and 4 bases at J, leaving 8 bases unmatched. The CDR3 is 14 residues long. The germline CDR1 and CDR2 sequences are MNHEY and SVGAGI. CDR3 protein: CASREDPGGTEAFF. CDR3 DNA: TGTGCCAGCAGAGAAGACCCAGGGGGCACTGAAGCTTTCTTT.

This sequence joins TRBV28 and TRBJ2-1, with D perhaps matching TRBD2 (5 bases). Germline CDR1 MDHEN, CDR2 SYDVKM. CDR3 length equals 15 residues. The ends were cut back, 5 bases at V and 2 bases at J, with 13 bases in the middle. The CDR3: CASSQILDTYNEQFF. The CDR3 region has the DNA TGTGCCAGCAGTCAGATACTAGACACCTACAATGAGCAGTTCTTC.

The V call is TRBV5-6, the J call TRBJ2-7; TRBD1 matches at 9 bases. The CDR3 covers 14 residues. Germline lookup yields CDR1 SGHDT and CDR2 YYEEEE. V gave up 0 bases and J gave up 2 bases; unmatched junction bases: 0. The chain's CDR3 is CASSLGQGAYEQYF. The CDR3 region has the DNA TGTGCCAGCAGCTTGGGACAGGGGGCCTACGAGCAGTACTTC.

The CDR3 sequence is CASSKNPNRVDQPQHF. Here the CDR3 DNA reads TGTGCCAGTAGTAAAAACCCCAACAGGGTTGATCAGCCCCAGCATTTT. V and J are TRBV19 and TRBJ1-5; D is possibly TRBD1 (6 bases). Trimming took 4 bases from V and 5 from J, leaving 18 bases between them. Germline V lookup: CDR1 LNHDA, CDR2 SQIVND (reference sequence). The CDR3 spans 16 residues.

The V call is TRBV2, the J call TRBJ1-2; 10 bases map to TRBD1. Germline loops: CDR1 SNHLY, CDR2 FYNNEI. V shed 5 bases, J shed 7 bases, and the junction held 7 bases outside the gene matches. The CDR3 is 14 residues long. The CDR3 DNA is TGTGCCAGCAGTTCGACGGACAGGGGGTCTGGCTACACCTTC. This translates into CASSSTDRGSGYTF. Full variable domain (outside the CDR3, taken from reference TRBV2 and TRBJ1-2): EPEVTQTPSHQVTQMGQEVILRCVPISNHLYFYWYRQILGQKVEFLVSFYNNEISEKSEIFDDQFSVERPDGSNFTLKIRSTKLEDSAMYFCASSSTDRGSGYTFGSGTRLTVV.

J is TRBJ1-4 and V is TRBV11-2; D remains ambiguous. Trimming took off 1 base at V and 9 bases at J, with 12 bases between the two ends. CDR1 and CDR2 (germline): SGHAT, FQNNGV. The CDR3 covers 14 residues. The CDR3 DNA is TGTGCCAGCAGCTTAGCAGGTACTGGGCAAAAACTGTTTTTT. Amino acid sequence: CASSLAGTGQKLFF.

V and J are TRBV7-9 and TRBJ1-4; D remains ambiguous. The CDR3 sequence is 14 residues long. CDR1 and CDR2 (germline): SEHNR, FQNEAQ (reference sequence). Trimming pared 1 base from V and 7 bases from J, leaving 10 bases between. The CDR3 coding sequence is TGTGCCAGCAGCTTAGTGGAGGGTGGTGAAAAACTGTTTTTT. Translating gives CASSLVEGGEKLFF.

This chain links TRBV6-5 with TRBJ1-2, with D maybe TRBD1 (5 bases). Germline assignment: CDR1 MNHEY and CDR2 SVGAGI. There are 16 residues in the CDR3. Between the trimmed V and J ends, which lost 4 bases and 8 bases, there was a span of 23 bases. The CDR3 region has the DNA TGTGCCAGCAGTTTTCGCGGGGCTGGGGATTTCGGAGGCTACACCTTC. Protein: CASSFRGAGDFGGYTF.

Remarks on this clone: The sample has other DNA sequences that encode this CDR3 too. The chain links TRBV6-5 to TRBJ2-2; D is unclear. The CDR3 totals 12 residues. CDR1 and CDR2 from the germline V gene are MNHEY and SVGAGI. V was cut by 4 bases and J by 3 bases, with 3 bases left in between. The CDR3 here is CASSSDTGELFF. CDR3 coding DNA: TGTGCCAGCAGTTCAGACACCGGGGAGCTGTTTTTT.